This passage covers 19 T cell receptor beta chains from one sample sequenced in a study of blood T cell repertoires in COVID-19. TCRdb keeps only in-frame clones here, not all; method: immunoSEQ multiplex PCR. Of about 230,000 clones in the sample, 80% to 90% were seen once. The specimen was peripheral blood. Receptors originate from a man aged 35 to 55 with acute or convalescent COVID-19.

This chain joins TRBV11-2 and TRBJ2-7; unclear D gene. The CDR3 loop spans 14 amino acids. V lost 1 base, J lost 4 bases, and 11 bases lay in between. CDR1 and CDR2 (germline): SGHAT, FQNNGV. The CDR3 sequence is CASSLGDTVYEQYF. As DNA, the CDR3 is TGTGCCAGCAGCTTAGGAGACACGGTTTACGAGCAGTACTTC.

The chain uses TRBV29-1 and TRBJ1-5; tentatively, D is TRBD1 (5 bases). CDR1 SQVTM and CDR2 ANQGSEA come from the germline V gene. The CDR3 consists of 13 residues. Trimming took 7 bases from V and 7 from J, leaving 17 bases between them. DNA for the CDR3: TGCAGCGCCGTTGCGGTCTCAGGGCAGCCCCAGCATTTT. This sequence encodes CSAVAVSGQPQHF.

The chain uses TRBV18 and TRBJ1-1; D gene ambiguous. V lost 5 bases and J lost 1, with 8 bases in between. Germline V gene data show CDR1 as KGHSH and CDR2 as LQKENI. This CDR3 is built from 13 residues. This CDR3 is CASSFSRNTEAFF. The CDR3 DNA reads TGTGCCAGCTCATTCTCCAGGAACACTGAAGCTTTCTTT.

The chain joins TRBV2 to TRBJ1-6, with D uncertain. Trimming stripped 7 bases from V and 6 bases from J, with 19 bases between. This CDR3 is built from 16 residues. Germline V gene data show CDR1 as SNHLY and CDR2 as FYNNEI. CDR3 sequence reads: CASNQASGRTNSPLHF. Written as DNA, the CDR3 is TGTGCCAGCAACCAGGCCAGCGGACGGACTAATTCACCCCTCCACTTT.

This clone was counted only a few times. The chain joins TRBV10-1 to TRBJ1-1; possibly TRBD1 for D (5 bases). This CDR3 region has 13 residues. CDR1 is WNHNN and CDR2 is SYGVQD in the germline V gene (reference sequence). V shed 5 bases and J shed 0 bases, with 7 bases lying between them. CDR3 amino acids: CASSRQLNTEAFF. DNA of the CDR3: TGCGCCAGCAGTAGACAGTTGAACACTGAAGCTTTCTTT.

The CDR3 here is CAISEGTGINYGYTF. CDR3 DNA: TGTGCCATCAGTGAGGGGACAGGGATCAACTATGGCTACACCTTC. The V and J genes are TRBV10-3 and TRBJ1-2, with 9 bases that match TRBD1. The junction had 3 bases not matched to a gene; V was cut back by 2 bases and J by 2 bases. Germline lookup yields CDR1 ENHRY and CDR2 SYGVKD. CDR3 length equals 15 residues.

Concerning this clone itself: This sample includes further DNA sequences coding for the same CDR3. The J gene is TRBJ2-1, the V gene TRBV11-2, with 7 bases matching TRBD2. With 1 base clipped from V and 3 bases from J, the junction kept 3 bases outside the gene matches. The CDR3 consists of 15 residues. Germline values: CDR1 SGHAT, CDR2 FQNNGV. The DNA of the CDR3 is TGTGCCAGCAGCTTAGGCCTAGCGGACTACAATGAGCAGTTCTTC. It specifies CASSLGLADYNEQFF.

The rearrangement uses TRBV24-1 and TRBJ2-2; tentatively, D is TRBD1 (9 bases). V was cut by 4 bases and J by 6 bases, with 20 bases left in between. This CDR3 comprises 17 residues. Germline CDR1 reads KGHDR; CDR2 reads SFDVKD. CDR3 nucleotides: TGTGCCACCAGTGACCCGGGGGGGGACAGGGTCGCCGGGGAGCTGTTTTTT. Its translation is CATSDPGGDRVAGELFF.

The CDR3 nucleotides read TGTGCCAGCAGAGCAGGGGGCCACTACGAGCAGTACTTC. It codes for CASRAGGHYEQYF. The gene calls are TRBV27 and TRBJ2-7, with 8 bases fitting TRBD1. V lost 6 bases, J lost 3 bases, and 4 bases stayed unmatched. CDR3 length: 13 amino acids. Per the germline V gene, CDR1 is MNHEY and CDR2 is SMNVEV (reference sequence).

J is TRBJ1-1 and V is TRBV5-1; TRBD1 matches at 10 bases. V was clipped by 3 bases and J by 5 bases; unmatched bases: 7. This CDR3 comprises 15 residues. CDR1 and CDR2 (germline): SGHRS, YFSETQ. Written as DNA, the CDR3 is TGCGCCAGCAGCTCATCCGGGACAGGGGTTACTGAAGCTTTCTTT. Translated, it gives CASSSSGTGVTEAFF. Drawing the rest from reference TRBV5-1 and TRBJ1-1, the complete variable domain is KAGVTQTPRYLIKTRGQQVTLSCSPISGHRSVSWYQQTPGQGLQFLFEYFSETQRNKGNFPGRFSGRQFSNSRSEMNVSTLELGDSALYLCASSSSGTGVTEAFFGQGTRLTVV.

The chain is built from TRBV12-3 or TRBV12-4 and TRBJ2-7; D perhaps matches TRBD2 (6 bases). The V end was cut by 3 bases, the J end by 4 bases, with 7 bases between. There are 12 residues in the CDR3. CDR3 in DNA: TGTGCCAGCAGTTTGGAGGGGTACGAGCAGTACTTC. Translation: CASSLEGYEQYF.

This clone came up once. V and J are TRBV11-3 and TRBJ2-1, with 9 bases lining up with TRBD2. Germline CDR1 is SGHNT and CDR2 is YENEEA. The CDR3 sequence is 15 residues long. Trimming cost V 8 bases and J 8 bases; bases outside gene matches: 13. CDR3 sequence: CASAWAGGPGYEQFF. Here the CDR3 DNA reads TGTGCCAGCGCATGGGCGGGGGGGCCCGGCTATGAGCAGTTCTTC.

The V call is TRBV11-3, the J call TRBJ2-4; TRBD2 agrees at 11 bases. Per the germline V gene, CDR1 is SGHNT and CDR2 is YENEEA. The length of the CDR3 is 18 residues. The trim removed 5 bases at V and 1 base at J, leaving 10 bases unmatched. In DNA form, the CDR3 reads TGTGCCAGCAGCCTCATAGCGGGGGGGCCGGTGGCCAAAAACATTCAGTACTTC. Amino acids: CASSLIAGGPVAKNIQYF.

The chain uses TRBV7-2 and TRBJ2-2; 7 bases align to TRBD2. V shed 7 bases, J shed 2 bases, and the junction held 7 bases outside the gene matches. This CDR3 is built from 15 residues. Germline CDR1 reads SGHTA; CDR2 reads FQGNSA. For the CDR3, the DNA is TGTGCCAGCACGAATCCGGGACTAAACACCGGGGAGCTGTTTTTT. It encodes CASTNPGLNTGELFF.

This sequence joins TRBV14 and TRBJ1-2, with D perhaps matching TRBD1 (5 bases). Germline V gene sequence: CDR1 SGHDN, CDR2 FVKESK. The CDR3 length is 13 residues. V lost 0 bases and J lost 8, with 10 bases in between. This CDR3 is CASSQEGHWGYTF. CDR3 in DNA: TGTGCCAGCAGCCAAGAGGGGCACTGGGGCTACACCTTC.

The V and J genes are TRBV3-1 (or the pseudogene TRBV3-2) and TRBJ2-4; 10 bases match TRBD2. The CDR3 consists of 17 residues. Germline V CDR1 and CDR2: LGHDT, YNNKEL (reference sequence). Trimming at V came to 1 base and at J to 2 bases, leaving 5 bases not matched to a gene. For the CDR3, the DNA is TGTGCCAGCAGCCAAGGCCTAGCGGGGGTGACCAAAAACATTCAGTACTTC. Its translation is CASSQGLAGVTKNIQYF.

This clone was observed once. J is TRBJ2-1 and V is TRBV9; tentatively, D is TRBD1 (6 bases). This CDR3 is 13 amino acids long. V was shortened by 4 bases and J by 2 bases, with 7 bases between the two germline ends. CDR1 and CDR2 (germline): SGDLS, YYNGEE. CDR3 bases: TGTGCCAGCAGCCAGGGGACCTACAATGAGCAGTTCTTC. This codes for CASSQGTYNEQFF. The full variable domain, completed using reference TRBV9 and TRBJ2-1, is DSGVTQTPKHLITATGQRVTLRCSPRSGDLSVYWYQQSLDQGLQFLIQYYNGEERAKGNILERFSAQQFPDLHSELNLSSLELGDSALYFCASSQGTYNEQFFGPGTRLTVL.

The CDR3, as DNA: TGTGCCAGCAGCCGTGACGGGGACTATGGCTACACCTTC. The encoded protein is CASSRDGDYGYTF. The J gene is TRBJ1-2, the V gene TRBV7-2; D remains unclear. This CDR3 has 13 amino acids. Per the germline V gene, CDR1 is SGHTA and CDR2 is FQGNSA. The ends were cut back, 5 bases at V and 3 bases at J, with 10 bases in the middle.

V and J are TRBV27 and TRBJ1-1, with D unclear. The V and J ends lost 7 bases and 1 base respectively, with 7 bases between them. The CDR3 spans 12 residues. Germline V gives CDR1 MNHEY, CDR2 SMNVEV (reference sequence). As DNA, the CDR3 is TGTGCCAGCAAATCCGGGAACACTGAAGCTTTCTTT. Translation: CASKSGNTEAFF.